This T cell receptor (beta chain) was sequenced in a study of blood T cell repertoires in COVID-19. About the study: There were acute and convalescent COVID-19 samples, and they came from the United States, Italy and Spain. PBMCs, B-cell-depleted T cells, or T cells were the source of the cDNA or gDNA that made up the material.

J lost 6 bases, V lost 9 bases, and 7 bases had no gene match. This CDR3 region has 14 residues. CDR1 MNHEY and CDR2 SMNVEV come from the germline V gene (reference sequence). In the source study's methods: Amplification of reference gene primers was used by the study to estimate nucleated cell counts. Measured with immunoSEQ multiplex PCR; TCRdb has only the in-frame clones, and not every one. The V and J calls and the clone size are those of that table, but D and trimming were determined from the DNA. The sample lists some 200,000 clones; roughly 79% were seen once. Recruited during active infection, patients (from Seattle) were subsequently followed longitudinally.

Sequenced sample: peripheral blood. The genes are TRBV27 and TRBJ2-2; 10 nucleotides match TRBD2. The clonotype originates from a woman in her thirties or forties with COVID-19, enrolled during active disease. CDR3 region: CASRVAGGSGELFF. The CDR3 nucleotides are TGTGCCAGTCGGGTAGCGGGGGGTTCCGGGGAGCTGTTTTTT.